This paragraph reports one TCR beta chain. What it binds is not known. The sample originates from a study of cytomegalovirus exposure and HLA in healthy donors. Whole-study context: Researchers found that approximately 77% of a few hundred genotyped donors fell within the Caucasian-associated ancestry cluster.

Primers included in the PCR were 60 Vbeta and 13 Jbeta primers. Sequenced by immunoSEQ multiplex PCR; TCRdb stores in-frame clones only, minus some. The sample spans 55,000 to 75,000 clones; the ten largest clones claim roughly 4%. Per germline, CDR1 SNHLY and CDR2 FYNNEI. Trimming stripped 4 bases from V and 7 bases from J, with 17 bases between. CDR3 size: 15 residues. Overall study results and limits: Some V segments, TRBV6-2 and TRBV6-3 among them, were indistinguishable and were therefore excluded.

The sequence was collected from a male donor in good health and CMV-seronegative. Sequences were obtained from PBMCs. This sequence joins TRBV2 and TRBJ2-1; perhaps TRBD1 as D (6 bases). The CDR3, as DNA: TGTGCCAGCAGTGTCACTCGGGCAGGGGCTAATGAGCAGTTCTTC. It is translated as CASSVTRAGANEQFF.